This TCR beta chain came from a study of cytomegalovirus exposure and HLA in healthy donors. Notes on the study in general: While the bulk of TCR sequences proved rare, some public TCRs turned up in many donors.

CDR3 length: 14 amino acids. Germline CDR1 and CDR2: SNHLY and FYNNEI. The V end lost 6 bases, the J end lost 4 bases, and 13 bases lay between the germline ends. The table came from immunoSEQ multiplex PCR; TCRdb's copy has only in-frame clones and leaves some out. Counted here are around 350,000 clones, around 86% occurring once; the ten biggest clones make up under 0.95%. The donors were part of the validation cohort, which consisted of over a hundred subjects and was separate from the first cohort of 670 or so subjects. With regard to this clone: Its antigen is not known.

Material for sequencing was PBMCs. The TCR comes from a woman between 18 and 29 years old in good health and CMV-seronegative. This sequence joins TRBV2 and TRBJ1-5, with a tentative D call TRBD1 (5 bases). The CDR3 loop is CASRDRTQNQPQHF. CDR3 coding DNA: TGTGCCAGCAGAGATAGGACACAAAATCAGCCCCAGCATTTT.